This TCR beta chain was retrieved from a study of blood T cell repertoires in COVID-19. Exposed enrollees had met someone with a PCR-confirmed or clinician-diagnosed COVID-19 case at some point within the 2 weeks before study entry. This CDR3 comprises 13 residues. V gave up 4 bases and J gave up 4 bases; unmatched junction bases: 4. Some clones are missing from TCRdb's copy, which holds only in-frame ones; the method was immunoSEQ multiplex PCR. Of around 270,000 clones detected, approximately 89% appear once; the ten largest clones hold 3% to 3.5%. Sequenced: PBMCs or T cells enriched from blood (not recorded which). This chain links TRBV5-3 with TRBJ1-2; 7 bases align to TRBD1. TRBV5-3 is an open reading frame whose function is uncertain. This TCR derives from a woman in her 40s who had been exposed to COVID-19. CDR3 region: CARSPGTVYGYTF. CDR3 nucleotide sequence: TGTGCCAGAAGCCCGGGGACAGTCTATGGCTACACCTTC.